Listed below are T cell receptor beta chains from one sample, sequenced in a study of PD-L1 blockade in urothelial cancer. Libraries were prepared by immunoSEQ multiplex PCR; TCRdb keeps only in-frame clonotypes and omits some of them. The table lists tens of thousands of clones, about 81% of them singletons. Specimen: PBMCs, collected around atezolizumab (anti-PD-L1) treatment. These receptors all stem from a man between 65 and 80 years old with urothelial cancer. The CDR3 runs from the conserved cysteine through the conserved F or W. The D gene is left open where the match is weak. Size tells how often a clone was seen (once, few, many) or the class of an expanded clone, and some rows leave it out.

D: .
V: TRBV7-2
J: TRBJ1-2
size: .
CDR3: CASSLDLLRSGYTF
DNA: TGTGCCAGCAGCTTAGACCTCTTGCGGTCGGGCTACACCTTC

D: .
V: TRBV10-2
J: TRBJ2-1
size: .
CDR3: CASSGRQANEQFF
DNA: TGCGCCAGCAGTGGGCGACAGGCGAATGAGCAGTTCTTC

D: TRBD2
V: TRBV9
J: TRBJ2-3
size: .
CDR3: CASSVDSGRTDTQYF
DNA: TGTGCCAGCAGCGTGGATAGCGGGAGAACAGATACGCAGTATTTT

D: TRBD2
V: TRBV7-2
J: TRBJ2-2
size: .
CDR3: CASSNRLAGGSGELFF
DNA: TGTGCCAGCAGCAACCGACTAGCGGGAGGTAGCGGGGAGCTGTTTTTT

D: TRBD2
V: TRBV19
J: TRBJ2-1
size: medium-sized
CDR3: CASSVTSGDYNEQFF
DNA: TGTGCCAGTAGTGTTACTAGCGGGGACTACAATGAGCAGTTCTTC

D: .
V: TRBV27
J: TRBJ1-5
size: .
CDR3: CASARGNQPQHF
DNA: TGTGCCAGCGCCCGGGGCAATCAGCCCCAGCATTTT

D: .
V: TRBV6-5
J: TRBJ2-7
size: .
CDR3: CASSYANGDYEQYF
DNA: TGTGCCAGCAGTTACGCGAACGGGGACTACGAGCAGTACTTC

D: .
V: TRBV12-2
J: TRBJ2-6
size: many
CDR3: CASRLGHHAGANVLTF
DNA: TGTGCAAGTCGCCTAGGACACCATGCTGGGGCCAACGTCCTGACTTTC

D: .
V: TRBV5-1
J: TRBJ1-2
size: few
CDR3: CASSLTGLANYGYTF
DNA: TGCGCCAGCAGCCTAACAGGGCTGGCTAACTATGGCTACACCTTC

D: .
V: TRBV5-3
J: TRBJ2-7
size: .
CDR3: CATIPGIKRCEQYF
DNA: TGTGCCACAATACCCGGGATTAAGAGGTGCGAGCAGTACTTC

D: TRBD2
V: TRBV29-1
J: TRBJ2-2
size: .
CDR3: CSARTSGGGRAGELFF
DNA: TGCAGCGCCCGGACTAGCGGGGGGGGAAGGGCCGGGGAGCTGTTTTTT

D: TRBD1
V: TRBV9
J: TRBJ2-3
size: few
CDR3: CASSLLTGGFGTDTQYF
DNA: TGTGCCAGCAGCCTCCTCACAGGGGGCTTTGGCACAGATACGCAGTATTTT

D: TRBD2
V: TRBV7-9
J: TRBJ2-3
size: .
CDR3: CASSSAASGEAQYF
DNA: TGTGCCAGCAGCTCAGCGGCTAGCGGGGAGGCGCAGTATTTT

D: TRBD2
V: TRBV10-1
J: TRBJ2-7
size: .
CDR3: CASSEILLASGSHEQYF
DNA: TGCGCCAGCAGTGAGATTTTGTTGGCTAGCGGGAGCCACGAGCAGTACTTC

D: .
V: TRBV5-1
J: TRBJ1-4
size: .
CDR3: CASSLEDREKLFF
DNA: TGCGCCAGCAGCTTGGAGGACAGAGAAAAACTGTTTTTT

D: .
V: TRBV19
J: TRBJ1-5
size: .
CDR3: CASSILQGDQPQHF
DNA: TGTGCCAGTAGTATTTTGCAGGGTGATCAGCCCCAGCATTTT

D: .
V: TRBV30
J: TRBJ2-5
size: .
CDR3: CAWSAGEGAETQYF
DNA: TGTGCCTGGAGTGCAGGGGAAGGGGCAGAGACCCAGTACTTC

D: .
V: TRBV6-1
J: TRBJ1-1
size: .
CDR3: CASSETGGGRWNTEAFF
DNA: TGTGCCAGCAGTGAGACAGGCGGGGGCCGCTGGAACACTGAAGCTTTCTTT

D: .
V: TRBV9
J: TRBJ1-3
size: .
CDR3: CASSVEDGGAGNTIYF
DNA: TGTGCCAGCAGCGTAGAGGATGGGGGGGCCGGAAACACCATATATTTT

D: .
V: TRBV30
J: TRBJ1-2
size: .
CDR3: CAWSVPGLYGYTF
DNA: TGTGCCTGGAGTGTCCCAGGCCTCTATGGCTACACCTTC

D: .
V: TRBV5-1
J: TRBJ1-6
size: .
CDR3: CASSLVGGSNSPLHF
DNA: TGCGCCAGCAGCTTGGTGGGGGGGAGTAATTCACCCCTCCACTTT

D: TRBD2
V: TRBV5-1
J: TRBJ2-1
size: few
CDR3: CASSLETSGINEQFF
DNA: TGCGCCAGCAGCTTGGAAACTAGCGGGATCAATGAGCAGTTCTTC

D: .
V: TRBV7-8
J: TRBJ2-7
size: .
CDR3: CASSPGPHSGEQYF
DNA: TGTGCCAGCAGCCCTGGGCCTCACAGTGGCGAGCAGTACTTC

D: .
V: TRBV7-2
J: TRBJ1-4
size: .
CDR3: CASSPQGNEKLFF
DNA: TGTGCCAGCAGCCCGCAGGGGAATGAAAAACTGTTTTTT

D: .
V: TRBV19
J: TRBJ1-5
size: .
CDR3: CASSISAWETGRHQPQHF
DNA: TGTGCCAGTAGTATCTCCGCCTGGGAAACAGGGCGTCATCAGCCCCAGCATTTT

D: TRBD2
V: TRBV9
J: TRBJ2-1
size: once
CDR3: CASSVATGVAGVHNEQFF
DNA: TGTGCCAGCAGCGTAGCTACCGGGGTAGCGGGAGTACATAATGAGCAGTTCTTC

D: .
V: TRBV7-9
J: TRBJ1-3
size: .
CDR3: CASSLRGGGNTIYF
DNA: TGTGCCAGCAGCTTACGGGGTGGTGGAAACACCATATATTTT

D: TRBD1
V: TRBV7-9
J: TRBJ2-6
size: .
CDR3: CASSLTGERASGANVLTF
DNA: TGTGCCAGCAGCTTAACAGGGGAAAGGGCCTCTGGGGCCAACGTCCTGACTTTC

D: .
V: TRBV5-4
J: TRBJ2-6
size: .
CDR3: CASGPSGANVLTF
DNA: TGTGCCAGCGGGCCCTCTGGGGCCAACGTCCTGACTTTC

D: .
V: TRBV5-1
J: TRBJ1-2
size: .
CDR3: CASSPDSALNYGYTF
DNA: TGCGCCAGCAGCCCGGACAGCGCTCTTAACTATGGCTACACCTTC

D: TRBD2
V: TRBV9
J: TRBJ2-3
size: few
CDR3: CASSVVDSGGNTDTQYF
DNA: TGTGCCAGCAGCGTAGTTGATAGCGGGGGGAATACAGATACGCAGTATTTT

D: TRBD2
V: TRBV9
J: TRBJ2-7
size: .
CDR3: CASSVGAGEGEQYF
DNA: TGTGCCAGCAGCGTAGGAGCGGGAGAGGGAGAGCAGTACTTC

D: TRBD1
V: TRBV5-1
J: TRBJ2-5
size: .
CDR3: CASSTGQGRTETQYF
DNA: TGCGCCAGCAGCACAGGACAGGGGCGTACAGAGACCCAGTACTTC

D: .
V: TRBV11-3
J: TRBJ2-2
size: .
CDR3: CASSPKTNTGELFF
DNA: TGTGCCAGCAGCCCTAAAACTAACACCGGGGAGCTGTTTTTT

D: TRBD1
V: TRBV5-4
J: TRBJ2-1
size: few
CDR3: CASSSPAGQGAYEQFF
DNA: TGTGCCAGCAGCTCTCCAGCGGGACAGGGGGCCTATGAGCAGTTCTTC

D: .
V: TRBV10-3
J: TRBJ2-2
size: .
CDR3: CAISESAKTGELFF
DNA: TGTGCCATCAGCGAGTCCGCTAAGACCGGGGAGCTGTTTTTT

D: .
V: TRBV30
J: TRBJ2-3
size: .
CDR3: CAWSRDNFADTQYF
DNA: TGTGCCTGGAGCCGGGATAATTTTGCAGATACGCAGTATTTT

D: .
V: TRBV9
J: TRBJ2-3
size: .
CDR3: CASSPPEITDTQYF
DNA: TGTGCCAGCAGCCCCCCCGAGATCACAGATACGCAGTATTTT

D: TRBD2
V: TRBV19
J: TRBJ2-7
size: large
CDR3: CASSLTSSSSYEQYF
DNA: TGTGCCAGTAGTCTGACTAGCTCCAGCTCCTACGAGCAGTACTTC

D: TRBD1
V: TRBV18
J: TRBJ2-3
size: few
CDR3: CASSTDRVDTQYF
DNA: TGTGCCAGCTCAACGGACAGGGTAGATACGCAGTATTTT

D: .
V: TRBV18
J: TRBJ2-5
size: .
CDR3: CASSPYSGFRETQYF
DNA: TGTGCCAGCTCACCATACTCAGGGTTTCGGGAGACCCAGTACTTC